This TCR beta chain was found in a study of cytomegalovirus exposure and HLA in healthy donors. On this clone itself: What it binds is not known. It is unclear where the CDR3 begins or ends on the DNA, so no DNA is shown, and the CDR3 is as TCRdb lists it.

The PCR ran on 60 Vbeta and 13 Jbeta primers. The data were produced by immunoSEQ multiplex PCR, yet TCRdb's version contains in-frame clones alone and is incomplete. Counted here are 150,000 to 200,000 clones, 84% occurring once; the ten biggest clones make up about 1%. Study-level results: In a later analysis, a missense DCLRE1C variant was linked to TCR beta V- and J-gene trimming.

The V gene's germline CDR1 is SGDLS and CDR2 YYNGEE. Termini included, the CDR3 measures 15 amino acids. The receptor was derived from a man younger than 40 in good health and CMV-seronegative. This chain links TRBV9 with TRBJ2-6; the table gives TRBD1 as D, unverified against the DNA. Sequencing was performed on PBMCs. The CDR3 reads CASSVVGAGANVLTF.